The rows below give T cell receptor beta chains drawn from one sample of a study of cytomegalovirus exposure and HLA in healthy donors. This table comes from immunoSEQ multiplex PCR, and its TCRdb copy is limited to in-frame clones, with some not included. The sample consists of 85,000 to 100,000 clones, about four fifths of them appearing once. The sequenced sample was PBMCs. All receptors derive from a woman between 35 and 50 years old in good health and CMV-seronegative. The conserved cysteine and the conserved F or W are not part of the CDR3 here. The D gene is left open where the match is weak. Only part of the rows carry a size: once, few, many, or a class if the clone is expanded.

cdr3_aa d_call v_call clone_size
ASSLGQGDEAF TRBD1 TRBV5-1 .
ASSGGTRGTQY . TRBV2 .
ASSKGGRQETQY . TRBV11-3 once
ASSDLRVGNQPQH . TRBV2 .
ASSLATLAGDSNTGELF TRBD2 TRBV7-6 .
ASSSFVGLEETQY . TRBV13 .
ASSHRDEKLF . TRBV7-6 few
ASSTLLAGGTGELF TRBD2 TRBV5-1 .
ASSLTQGVNTEAF TRBD1 TRBV7-9 .
ASSLVGGPEDTQY . TRBV7-6 .
ASRLGGRGTEAF . TRBV10-2 .
SVGQVNQPQH TRBD1 TRBV29-1 .
ASSDRWSGTGELF . TRBV6-1 .
ASSSQWNYGYT . TRBV6-1 .
ASRTGALYEQY TRBD1 TRBV2 .
ASSQGQGSAAHEQY TRBD1 TRBV4-1 .
ASSKGLAATYNEQF TRBD2 TRBV5-1 few
ASSLQWGRQNEQF . TRBV7-3 .
ASSLVAGAAAGELF TRBD2 TRBV7-7 .
ASSPGDKLYGYT . TRBV9 .
ASSLDRVRTEAF TRBD1 TRBV7-2 .
ASSLMRAANEKLF . TRBV5-6 .
ASSLGGAAYNEQF . TRBV5-6 .
ASSPTAANTGELF . TRBV18 .